The source of this TCR beta chain is a study of blood T cells in healthy people across ages. Study-level results: Leaving the PBMCs unsorted stopped any conclusive comparison of naive versus antigen-experienced cells.

The length of the CDR3 is 16 residues. The germline V gene encodes CDR1 SGHDN and CDR2 FVKESK. V was pared by 4 bases and J by 0 bases, with 5 bases of the junction left unmatched. A second PCR, run for roughly 7 to 11 cycles, used a sample-barcoded 5' primer plus a J-beta primer mix. TCRdb reprocessed the 5' RACE reads via MiXCR and lists one record per CDR3 protein. The data hold about 1,400,000 distinct CDR3 sequences, with around 39% observed a single time. Note on this clonotype: What it recognizes is unknown.

The sample consisted of blood. The TCR originated in a young woman in good health. The chain recombines TRBV14 with TRBJ2-3; 9 bases are a match to TRBD2. CDR3 in DNA: TGTGCCAGCAGCCGGATGGGACTAGCTAGCACAGATACGCAGTATTTT. Translation gives CASSRMGLASTDTQYF.